The sequence of this T cell receptor (beta chain) was determined in a study of blood T cell repertoires in COVID-19. This CDR3 has 14 residues. From germline, CDR1 is SEHNR and CDR2 FQNEAQ (reference sequence). Trimming cost V 6 bases and J 4 bases, with 14 bases left between them. Repertoires were generated with immunoSEQ multiplex PCR, while TCRdb's copy carries only in-frame clones and drops some. Of around 86,000 clones in the sample, more than 75% were seen once. The chain joins TRBV7-9 to TRBJ2-3, with D possibly being TRBD2 (5 bases). Sequencing was carried out using peripheral blood. The sequence was obtained from an elderly woman with acute or convalescent COVID-19. CDR3 sequence reads: CASRRRVDSDTQYF. The CDR3 nucleotides are TGTGCCAGCAGGCGACGGGTGGACTCAGATACGCAGTATTTT.